This TCR beta chain was found in a study of CD8 T cells in Susac syndrome. Study as a whole: Blood was drawn from patients with Susac syndrome. At that point, they were therapy-naive, on corticosteroids, or on intravenous immunoglobulin alone.

Trimming at V came to 4 bases and at J to 1 base, leaving 4 bases not matched to a gene. The CDR3 is 16 residues long. Random hexamers were used to reverse transcribe an amount of roughly 0.45 to 1 ug RNA. The CDR3 of TCR beta was amplified by immunoSEQ multiplex PCR across 54 Vbeta and 13 Jbeta. TCRdb ran MiXCR on the immunoSEQ multiplex PCR reads and lists one entry per CDR3 protein. The table has over 140,000 distinct CDR3 sequences, just under 95% seen once. FACS was used to enrich TEMRA cells, whereas the CD8+ and CD4+ T cells were obtained by negative isolation. This chain connects TRBV12-3 or TRBV12-4 to TRBJ2-5, with TRBD2 matching 12 bases. The TCR was taken from a human donor with Susac syndrome. Sequenced: CD4+ T cells from PBMCs. The CDR3 nucleotides are TGTGCCAGCAGTTCCCAACTAGCGGGGGGCCAAGAGACCCAGTACTTC. Its protein product is CASSSQLAGGQETQYF.